The T cell receptor (beta chain) under discussion was sequenced for a study of T cells after yellow fever vaccination. Study observations and caveats: In FACS-sorted repertoires, abundant clonotypes from the bulk population could appear as contaminants. At around 96% for CD4 and 88% for CD8, most primary-vaccination clones showed up again after the booster.

Generation of TCR cDNA used 5'RACE template switching (which added a universal primer site and UMIs). TCRdb analysed the 5' RACE reads with MiXCR anew, one entry per CDR3 protein. This table has 110,000 to 150,000 distinct CDR3 sequences, more than 6.5% appearing once. Only a few counts were recorded for this clonotype. Its antigen is still unknown. The starting material was CD4+ T cells sorted from PBMCs, obtained 10 days after the yellow fever booster vaccination. This clonotype was obtained from a man aged 25-45 years who received the YFV17D yellow fever vaccine.

Here the CDR3 DNA reads TGTGCCAGCAGTTTCGGTAGCGGGAAAGAGACCCAGTACTTC. Protein sequence: CASSFGSGKETQYF. The chain combines TRBV12-3 or TRBV12-4 with TRBJ2-5, with 8 bases identical to TRBD2. The ends lost 3 bases at V and 3 bases at J; junction bases unmatched: 3. There are 14 residues in the CDR3.